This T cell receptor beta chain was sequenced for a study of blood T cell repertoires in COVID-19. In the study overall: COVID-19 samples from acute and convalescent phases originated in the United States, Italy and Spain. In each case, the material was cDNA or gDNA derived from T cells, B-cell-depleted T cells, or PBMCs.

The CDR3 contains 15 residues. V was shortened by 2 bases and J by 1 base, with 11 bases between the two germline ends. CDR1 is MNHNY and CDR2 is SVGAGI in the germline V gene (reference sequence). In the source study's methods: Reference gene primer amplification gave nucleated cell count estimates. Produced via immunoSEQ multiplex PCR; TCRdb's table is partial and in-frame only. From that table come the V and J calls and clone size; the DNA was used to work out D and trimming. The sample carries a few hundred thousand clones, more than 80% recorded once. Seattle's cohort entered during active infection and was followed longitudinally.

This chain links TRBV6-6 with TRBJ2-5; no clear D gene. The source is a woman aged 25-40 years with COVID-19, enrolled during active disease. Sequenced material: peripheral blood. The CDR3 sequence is CASSYNLGVQETQYF. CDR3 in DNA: TGTGCCAGCAGTTACAATCTGGGCGTCCAAGAGACCCAGTACTTC.